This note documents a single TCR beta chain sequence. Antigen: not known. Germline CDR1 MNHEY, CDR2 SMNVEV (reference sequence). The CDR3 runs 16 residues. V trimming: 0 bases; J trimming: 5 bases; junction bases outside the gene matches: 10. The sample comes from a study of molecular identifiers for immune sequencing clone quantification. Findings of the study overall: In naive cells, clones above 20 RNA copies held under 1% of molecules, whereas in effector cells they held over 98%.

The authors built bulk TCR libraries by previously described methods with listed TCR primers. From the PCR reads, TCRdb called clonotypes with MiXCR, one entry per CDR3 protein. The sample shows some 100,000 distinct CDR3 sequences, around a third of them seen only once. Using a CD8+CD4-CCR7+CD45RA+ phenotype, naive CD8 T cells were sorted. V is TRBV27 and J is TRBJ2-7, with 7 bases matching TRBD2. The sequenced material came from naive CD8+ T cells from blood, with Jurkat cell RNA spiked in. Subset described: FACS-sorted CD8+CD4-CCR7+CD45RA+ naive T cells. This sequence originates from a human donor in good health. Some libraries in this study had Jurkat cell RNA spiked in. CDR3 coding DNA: TGTGCCAGCAGTTTATCGTGGGGGAGGGTCACACACGAGCAGTACTTC. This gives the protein CASSLSWGRVTHEQYF.